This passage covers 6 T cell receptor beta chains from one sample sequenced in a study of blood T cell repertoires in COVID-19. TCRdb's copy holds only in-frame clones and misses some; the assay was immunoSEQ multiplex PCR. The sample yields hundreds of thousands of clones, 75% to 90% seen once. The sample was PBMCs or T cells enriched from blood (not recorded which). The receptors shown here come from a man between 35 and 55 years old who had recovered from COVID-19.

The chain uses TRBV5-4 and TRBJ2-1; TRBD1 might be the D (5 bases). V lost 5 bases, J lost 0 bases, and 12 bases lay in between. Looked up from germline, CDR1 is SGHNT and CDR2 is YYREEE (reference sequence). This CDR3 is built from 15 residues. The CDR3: CASSLPDNSYNEQFF. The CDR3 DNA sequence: TGTGCCAGCAGTCTCCCGGACAACTCCTACAATGAGCAGTTCTTC.

The DNA of the CDR3 is TGTGCCTGCCTCGGGGTCAGCAATCAGCCCCAGCATTTT. The encoded protein is CACLGVSNQPQHF. This sequence joins TRBV6-5 and TRBJ1-5; the D is unclear. This CDR3 is built from 13 residues. The germline V gene encodes CDR1 MNHEY and CDR2 SVGAGI. V was shortened by 11 bases and J by 1 base, with 12 bases between the two germline ends.

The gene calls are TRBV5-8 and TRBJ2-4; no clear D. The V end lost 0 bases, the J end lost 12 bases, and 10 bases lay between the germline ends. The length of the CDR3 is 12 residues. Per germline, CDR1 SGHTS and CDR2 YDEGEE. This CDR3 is CASSLASDGQYF. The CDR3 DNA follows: TGTGCCAGCAGCTTGGCGAGCGACGGTCAGTACTTC.

CDR3 bases: TGTGCCATCAGCGGGTCTAGCGGGGGAAGAAATGAGCAGTTCTTC. This codes for CAISGSSGGRNEQFF. The rearrangement links TRBV10-3 to TRBJ2-1, with TRBD2 matching over 10 bases. Germline lookup yields CDR1 ENHRY and CDR2 SYGVKD. The CDR3 covers 15 residues. V lost 6 bases, J lost 7 bases, and 9 bases stayed unmatched.

CDR3 sequence reads: CASSLGGSVNEQFF. In DNA, the CDR3 is TGTGCCAGCAGCTTAGGCGGTAGCGTCAATGAGCAGTTCTTC. The chain is built from TRBV7-2 and TRBJ2-1; possibly TRBD2 for D (5 bases). The V end was cut by 1 base, the J end by 6 bases, with 10 bases between. Germline-derived CDR1 and CDR2 are SGHTA and FQGNSA. This CDR3 is built from 14 residues.

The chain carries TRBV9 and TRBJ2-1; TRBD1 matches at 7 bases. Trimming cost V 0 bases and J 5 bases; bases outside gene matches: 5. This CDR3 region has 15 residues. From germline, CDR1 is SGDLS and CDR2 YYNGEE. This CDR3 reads CASSVGQGTDNEQFF. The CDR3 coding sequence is TGTGCCAGCAGCGTAGGACAGGGAACTGACAATGAGCAGTTCTTC.